The entry below gives a single T cell receptor beta chain sequence along with its context. Its matching antigen is unknown. This sample stems from a study of cytomegalovirus exposure and HLA in healthy donors. Notes on the study in general: Accurate predictions that matched the HLA-A and HLA-B alleles of most subjects were reportedly made from TCR beta sequences. An ancestry cluster, one associated with Asian ancestry, reportedly showed fewer N-insertions than the approximately 700-donor mean in a later analysis. The authors later linked a missense DCLRE1C variant to TCR beta V- and J-gene trimming.

Germline loops: CDR1 ENHRY, CDR2 SYGVKD. The CDR3 is made up of 14 amino acids. Trimming cost V 2 bases and J 6 bases, with 11 bases left between them. A multiplex PCR was run with 60 Vbeta primers and 13 Jbeta primers. This table comes from immunoSEQ multiplex PCR, and its TCRdb copy is limited to in-frame clones, with some not included. Of fewer than 250,000 clones detected, around three quarters appear once; the ten largest clones hold around a sixth. This clonotype was sampled from a man aged 40-55 years in good health and CMV-seronegative. This chain uses TRBV10-3 with TRBJ1-5; no definite D call. Sequenced sample: PBMCs. CDR3 amino acids: CAISEAAGIQPQHF. The CDR3 coding sequence is TGTGCCATCAGTGAGGCGGCCGGGATTCAGCCCCAGCATTTT.